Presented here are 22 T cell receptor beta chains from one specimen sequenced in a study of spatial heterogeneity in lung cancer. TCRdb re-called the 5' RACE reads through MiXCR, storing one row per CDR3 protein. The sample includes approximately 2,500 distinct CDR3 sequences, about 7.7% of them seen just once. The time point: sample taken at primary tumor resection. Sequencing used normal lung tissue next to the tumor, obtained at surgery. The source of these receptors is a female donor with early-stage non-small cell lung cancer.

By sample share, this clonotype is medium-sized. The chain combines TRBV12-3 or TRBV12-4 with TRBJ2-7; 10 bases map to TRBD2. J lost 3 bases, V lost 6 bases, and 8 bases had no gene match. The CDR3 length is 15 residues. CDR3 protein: CASRPGLATHYEQYF. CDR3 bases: TGTGCCAGCAGACCGGGACTAGCGACTCACTACGAGCAGTACTTC.

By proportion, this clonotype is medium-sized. For the CDR3, the DNA is TGCAGCTGCCCTCCGGTGAGGGGGACGGGGGAGACCCAGTACTTC. Residues: CSCPPVRGTGETQYF. V is TRBV20-1 and J is TRBJ2-5, with D tentatively TRBD1 (6 bases). The germline CDR1 and CDR2 sequences are DFQATT and SNEGSKA (reference sequence). This CDR3 is built from 15 residues.

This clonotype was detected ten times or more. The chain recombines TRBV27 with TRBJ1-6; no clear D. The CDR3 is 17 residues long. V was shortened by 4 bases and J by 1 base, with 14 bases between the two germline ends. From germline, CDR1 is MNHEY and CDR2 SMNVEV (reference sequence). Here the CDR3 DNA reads TGTGCCAGCAGTTCATCTCCCCAGTCTTCCTATAATTCACCCCTCCACTTT. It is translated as CASSSSPQSSYNSPLHF.

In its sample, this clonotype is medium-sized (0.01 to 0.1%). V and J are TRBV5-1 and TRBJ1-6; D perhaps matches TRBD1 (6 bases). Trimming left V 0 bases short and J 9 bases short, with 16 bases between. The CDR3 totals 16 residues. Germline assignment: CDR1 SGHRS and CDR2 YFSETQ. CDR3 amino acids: CASSLDMRQASSPLHF. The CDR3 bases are TGCGCCAGCAGCTTGGACATGAGACAGGCGAGTTCACCCCTCCACTTT.

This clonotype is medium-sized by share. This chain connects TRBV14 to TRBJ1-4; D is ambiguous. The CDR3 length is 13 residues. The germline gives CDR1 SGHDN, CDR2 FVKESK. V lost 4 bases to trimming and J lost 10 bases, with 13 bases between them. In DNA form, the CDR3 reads TGTGCCAGCAGCCCGGGATTGGGGAGAAAACTGTTTTTT. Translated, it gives CASSPGLGRKLFF.

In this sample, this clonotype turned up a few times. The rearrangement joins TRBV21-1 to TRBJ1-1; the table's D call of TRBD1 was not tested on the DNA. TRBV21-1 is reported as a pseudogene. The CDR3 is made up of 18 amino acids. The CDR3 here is CASSTRESAGGKNTEAFF. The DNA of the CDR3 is TGTGCCAGCAGCACAAGAGAAAGTGCAGGGGGGAAGAACACTGAAGCTTTCTTT.

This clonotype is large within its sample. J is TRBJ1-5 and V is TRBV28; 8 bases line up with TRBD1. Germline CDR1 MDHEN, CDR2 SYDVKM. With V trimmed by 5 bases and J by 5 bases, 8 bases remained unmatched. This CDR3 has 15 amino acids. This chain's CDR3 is CASSTRDRNDQPQHF. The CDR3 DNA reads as TGTGCCAGCAGTACGAGGGACAGGAATGATCAGCCCCAGCATTTT.

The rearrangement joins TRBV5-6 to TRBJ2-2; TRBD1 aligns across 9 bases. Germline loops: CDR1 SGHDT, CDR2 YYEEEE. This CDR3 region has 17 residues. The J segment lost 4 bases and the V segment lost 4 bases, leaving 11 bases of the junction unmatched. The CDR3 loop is CASSRPGTGRGTGELFF. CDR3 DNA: TGTGCCAGCAGCCGGCCGGGGACAGGGCGGGGCACCGGGGAGCTGTTTTTT.

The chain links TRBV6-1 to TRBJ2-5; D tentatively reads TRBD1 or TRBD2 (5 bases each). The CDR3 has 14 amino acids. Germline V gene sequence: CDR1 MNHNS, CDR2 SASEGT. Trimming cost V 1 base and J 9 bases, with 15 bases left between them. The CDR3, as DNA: TGTGCCAGCAGTGAAGTAGGGGAGAGGTTGGCCCAGTACTTC. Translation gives CASSEVGERLAQYF.

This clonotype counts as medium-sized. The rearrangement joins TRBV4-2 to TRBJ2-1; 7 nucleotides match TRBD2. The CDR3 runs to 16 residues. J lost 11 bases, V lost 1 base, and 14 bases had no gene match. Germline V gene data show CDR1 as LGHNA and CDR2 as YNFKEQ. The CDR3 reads CASSQALEAGSPKQFF. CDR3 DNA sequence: TGTGCCAGCAGCCAAGCACTTGAAGCGGGGTCACCTAAGCAGTTCTTC.

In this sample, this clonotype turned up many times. CDR3 nucleotide sequence: TGTGCCAGCAGCTTGCCCTCGGTGGCGGGTCGCACAGATACGCAGTATTTT. Amino acids: CASSLPSVAGRTDTQYF. V usage is TRBV5-5 and J usage is TRBJ2-3; tentatively, D is TRBD2 (5 bases). The CDR3 sequence is 17 residues long. Germline V gene lookup returns CDR1 SGHKS and CDR2 YYEKEE (reference sequence). Trimming shortened V by 1 base and J by 1 base, and 16 bases separated the two germline ends.

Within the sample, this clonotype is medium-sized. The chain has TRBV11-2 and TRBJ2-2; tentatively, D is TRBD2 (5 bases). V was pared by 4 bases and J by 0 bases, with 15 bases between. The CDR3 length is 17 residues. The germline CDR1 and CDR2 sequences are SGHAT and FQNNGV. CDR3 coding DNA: TGTGCCAGCAGCTCCACTAGACTGACCTCGAACACCGGGGAGCTGTTTTTT. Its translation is CASSSTRLTSNTGELFF.

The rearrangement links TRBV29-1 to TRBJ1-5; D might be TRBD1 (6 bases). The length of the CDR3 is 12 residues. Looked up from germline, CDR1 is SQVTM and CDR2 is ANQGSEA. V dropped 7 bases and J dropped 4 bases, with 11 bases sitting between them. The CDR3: CSARGKNQPQHF. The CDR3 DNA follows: TGCAGCGCCAGGGGCAAGAATCAGCCCCAGCATTTT.

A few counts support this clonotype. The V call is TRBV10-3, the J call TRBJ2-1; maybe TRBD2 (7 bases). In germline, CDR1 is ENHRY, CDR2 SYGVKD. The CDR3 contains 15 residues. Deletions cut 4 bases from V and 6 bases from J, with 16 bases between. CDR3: CAISVGGLAVNEQFF. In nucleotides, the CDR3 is TGTGCCATCAGTGTGGGGGGGCTAGCGGTCAATGAGCAGTTCTTC.

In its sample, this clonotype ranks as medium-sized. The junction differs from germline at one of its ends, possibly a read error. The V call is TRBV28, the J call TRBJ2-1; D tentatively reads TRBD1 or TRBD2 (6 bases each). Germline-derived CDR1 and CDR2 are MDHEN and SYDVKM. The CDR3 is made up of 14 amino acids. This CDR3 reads CASSRGGPYNEQFF. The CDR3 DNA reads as TGCGCCAGCAGTCGTGGGGGGCCCTACAATGAGCAGTTCTTC.

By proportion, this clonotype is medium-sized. The CDR3 DNA follows: TGTGCCAGCAAGGGACCCCGAGGGGCCAACGTCCTGACTTTC. Its translation is CASKGPRGANVLTF. The chain joins TRBV5-4 to TRBJ2-6, with D possibly called TRBD1 or TRBD2 (5 bases each). From germline, CDR1 is SGHNT and CDR2 YYREEE (reference sequence). Trimming removed 6 bases from V and 4 bases from J, with 11 bases in between. This CDR3 is built from 14 residues.

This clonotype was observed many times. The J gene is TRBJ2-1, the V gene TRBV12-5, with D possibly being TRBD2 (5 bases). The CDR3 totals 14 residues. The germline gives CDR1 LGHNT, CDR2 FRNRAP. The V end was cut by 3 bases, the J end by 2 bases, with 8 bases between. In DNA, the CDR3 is TGTGCTAGTGGTTTTTCGACTACCTACAATGAGCAGTTCTTC. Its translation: CASGFSTTYNEQFF.

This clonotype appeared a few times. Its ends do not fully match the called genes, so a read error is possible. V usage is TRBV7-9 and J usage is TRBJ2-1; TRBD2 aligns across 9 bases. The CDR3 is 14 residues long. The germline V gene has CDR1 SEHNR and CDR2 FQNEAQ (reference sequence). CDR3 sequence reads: CASSLAGTYNEQFF. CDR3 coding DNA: TGTGCCAGCAGCCTAGCGGGAACTTACAATGAGCAGTTCTTC.

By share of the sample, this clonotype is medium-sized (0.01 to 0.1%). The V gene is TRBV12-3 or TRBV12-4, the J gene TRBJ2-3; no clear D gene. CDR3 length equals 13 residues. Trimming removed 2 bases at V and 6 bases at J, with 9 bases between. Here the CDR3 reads CASSLSARDTQYF. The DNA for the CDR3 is TGTGCCAGCAGTTTATCGGCCAGGGATACGCAGTATTTT.

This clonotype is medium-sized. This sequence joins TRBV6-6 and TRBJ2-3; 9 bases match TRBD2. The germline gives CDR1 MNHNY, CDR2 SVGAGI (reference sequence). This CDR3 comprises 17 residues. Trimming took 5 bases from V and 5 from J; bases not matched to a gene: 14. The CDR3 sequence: CASSPRGAGGGGDTQYF. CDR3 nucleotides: TGTGCCAGCAGTCCCCGAGGAGCGGGGGGCGGAGGAGATACGCAGTATTTT.

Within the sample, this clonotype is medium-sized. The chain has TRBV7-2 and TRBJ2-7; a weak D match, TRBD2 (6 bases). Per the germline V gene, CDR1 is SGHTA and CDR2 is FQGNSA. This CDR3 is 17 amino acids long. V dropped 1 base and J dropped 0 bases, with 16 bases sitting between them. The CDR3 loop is CASSLGGTGVFSYEQYF. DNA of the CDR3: TGTGCCAGCAGCTTAGGGGGGACTGGGGTTTTCTCCTACGAGCAGTACTTC.

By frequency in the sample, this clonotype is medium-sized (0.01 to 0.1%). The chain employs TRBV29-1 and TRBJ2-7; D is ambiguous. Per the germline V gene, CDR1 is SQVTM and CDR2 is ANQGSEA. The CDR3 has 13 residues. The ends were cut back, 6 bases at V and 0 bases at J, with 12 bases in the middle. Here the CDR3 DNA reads TGCAGCGTCGAAAGTGACACCTCCTACGAGCAGTACTTC. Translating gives CSVESDTSYEQYF.